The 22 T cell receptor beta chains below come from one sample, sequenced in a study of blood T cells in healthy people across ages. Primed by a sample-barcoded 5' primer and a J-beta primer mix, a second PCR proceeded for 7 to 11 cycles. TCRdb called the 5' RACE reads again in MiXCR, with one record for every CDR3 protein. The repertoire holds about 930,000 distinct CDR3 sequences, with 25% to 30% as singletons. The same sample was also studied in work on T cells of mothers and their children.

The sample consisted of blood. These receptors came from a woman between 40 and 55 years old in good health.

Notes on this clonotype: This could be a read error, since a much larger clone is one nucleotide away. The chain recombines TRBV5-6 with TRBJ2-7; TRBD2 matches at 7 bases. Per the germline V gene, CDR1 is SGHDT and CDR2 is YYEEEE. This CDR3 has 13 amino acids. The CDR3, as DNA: TGTGCCTGCAGCTGGGGGGGAGCCTACGAGCAGTACTTC. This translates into CACSWGGAYEQYF.

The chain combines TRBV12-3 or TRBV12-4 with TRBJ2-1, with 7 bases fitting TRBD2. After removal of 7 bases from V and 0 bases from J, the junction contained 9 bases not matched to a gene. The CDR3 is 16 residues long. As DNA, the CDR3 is TGTGCCAGCATATTGGGGGGGGGTTACTCCTACAATGAGCAGTTCTTC. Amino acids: CASILGGGYSYNEQFF.

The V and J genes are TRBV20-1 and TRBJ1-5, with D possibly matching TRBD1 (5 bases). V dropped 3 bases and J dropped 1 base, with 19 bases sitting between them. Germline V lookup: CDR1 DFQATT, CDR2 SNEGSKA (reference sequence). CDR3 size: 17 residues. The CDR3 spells CSASSRVKLLSNQPQHF. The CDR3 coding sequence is TGCAGTGCTAGTAGCAGGGTAAAACTCCTGAGCAATCAGCCCCAGCATTTT.

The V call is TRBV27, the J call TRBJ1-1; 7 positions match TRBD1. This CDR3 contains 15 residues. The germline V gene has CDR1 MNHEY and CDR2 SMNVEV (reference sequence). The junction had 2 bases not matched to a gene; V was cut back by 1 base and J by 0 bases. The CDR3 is CASSLFGTVNTEAFF. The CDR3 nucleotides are TGTGCCAGCAGTTTATTCGGGACAGTGAACACTGAAGCTTTCTTT.

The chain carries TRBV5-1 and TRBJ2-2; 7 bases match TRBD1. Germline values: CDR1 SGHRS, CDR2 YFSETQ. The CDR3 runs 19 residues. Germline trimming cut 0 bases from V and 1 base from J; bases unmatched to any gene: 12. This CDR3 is CASSLGGQVYSWNTGELFF. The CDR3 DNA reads TGCGCCAGCAGCTTGGGTGGACAGGTATACTCCTGGAACACCGGGGAGCTGTTTTTT.

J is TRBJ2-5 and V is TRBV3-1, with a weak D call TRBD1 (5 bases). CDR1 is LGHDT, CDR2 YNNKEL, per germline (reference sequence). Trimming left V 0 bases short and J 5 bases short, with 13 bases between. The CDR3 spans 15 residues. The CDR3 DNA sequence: TGTGCCAGCAGCCAAGAGTCGGCAGGGTGGGAGACCCAGTACTTC. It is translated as CASSQESAGWETQYF.

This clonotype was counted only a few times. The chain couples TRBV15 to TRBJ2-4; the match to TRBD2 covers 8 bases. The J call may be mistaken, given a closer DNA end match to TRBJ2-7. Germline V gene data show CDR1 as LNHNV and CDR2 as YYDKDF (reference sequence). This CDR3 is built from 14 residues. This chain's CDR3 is CATSRDSGTYEQYF. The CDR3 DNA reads TGTGCCACCAGCAGAGATAGCGGGACATACGAGCAGTACTTC.

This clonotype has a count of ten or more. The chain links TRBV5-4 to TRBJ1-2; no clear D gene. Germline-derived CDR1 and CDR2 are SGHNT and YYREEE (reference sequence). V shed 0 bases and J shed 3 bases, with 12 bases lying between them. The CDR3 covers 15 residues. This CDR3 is CASSLGSTADYGYTF. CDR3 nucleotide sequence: TGTGCCAGCAGCTTGGGGTCGACGGCTGACTATGGCTACACCTTC.

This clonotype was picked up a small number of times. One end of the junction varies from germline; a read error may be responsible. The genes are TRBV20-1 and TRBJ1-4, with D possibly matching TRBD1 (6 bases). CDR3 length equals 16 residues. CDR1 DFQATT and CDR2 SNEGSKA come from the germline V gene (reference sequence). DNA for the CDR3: TGCAGTGCCAGAGTGTTCTCGGACAGACGTAATGAAAAACTGTTTTTT. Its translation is CSARVFSDRRNEKLFF.

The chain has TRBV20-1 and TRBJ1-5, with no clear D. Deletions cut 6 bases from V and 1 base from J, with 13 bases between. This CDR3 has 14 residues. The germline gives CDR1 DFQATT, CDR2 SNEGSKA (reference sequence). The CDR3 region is CSAETSRSNQPQHF. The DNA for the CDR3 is TGCAGTGCAGAGACCAGCCGGAGCAATCAGCCCCAGCATTTT.

The CDR3 reads CAWSVGVEQYF. In nucleotides, the CDR3 is TGTGCCTGGAGTGTAGGTGTCGAGCAGTACTTC. The chain is built from TRBV30 and TRBJ2-7; D is uncertain. From germline, CDR1 is GTSNPN and CDR2 SVGIG (reference sequence). Trimming pared 0 bases from V and 6 bases from J, leaving 6 bases between. This CDR3 comprises 11 residues.

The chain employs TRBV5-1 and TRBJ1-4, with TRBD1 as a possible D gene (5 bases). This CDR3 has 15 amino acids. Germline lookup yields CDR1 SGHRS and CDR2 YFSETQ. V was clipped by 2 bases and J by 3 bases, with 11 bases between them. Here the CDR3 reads CASSFQGLANEKLFF. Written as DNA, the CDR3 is TGCGCCAGCAGCTTCCAGGGCCTTGCTAATGAAAAACTGTTTTTT. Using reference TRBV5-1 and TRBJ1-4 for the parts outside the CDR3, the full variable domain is KAGVTQTPRYLIKTRGQQVTLSCSPISGHRSVSWYQQTPGQGLQFLFEYFSETQRNKGNFPGRFSGRQFSNSRSEMNVSTLELGDSALYLCASSFQGLANEKLFFGSGTQLSVL.

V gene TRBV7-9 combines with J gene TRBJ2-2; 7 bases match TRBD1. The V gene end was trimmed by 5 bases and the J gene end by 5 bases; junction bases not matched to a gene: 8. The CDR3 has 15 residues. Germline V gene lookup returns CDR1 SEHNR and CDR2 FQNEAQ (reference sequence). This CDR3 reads CASSTRTGSTGELFF. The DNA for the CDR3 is TGTGCCAGCAGCACACGGACAGGATCGACCGGGGAGCTGTTTTTT.

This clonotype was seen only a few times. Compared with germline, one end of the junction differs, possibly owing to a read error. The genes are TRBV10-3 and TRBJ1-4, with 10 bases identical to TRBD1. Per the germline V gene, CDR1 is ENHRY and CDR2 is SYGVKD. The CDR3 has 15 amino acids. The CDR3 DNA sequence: TGTGCCACCAGTTCCGGGACAGGGGACGTTGAAAAACTGTTTTTT. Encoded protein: CATSSGTGDVEKLFF.

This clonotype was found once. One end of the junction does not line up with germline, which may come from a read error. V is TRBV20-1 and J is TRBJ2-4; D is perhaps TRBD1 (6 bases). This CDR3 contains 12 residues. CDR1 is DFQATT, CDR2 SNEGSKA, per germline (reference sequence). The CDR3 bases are TGCAGCGCTACAGGGTCGACCTACGGGCAGTACTTC. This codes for CSATGSTYGQYF.

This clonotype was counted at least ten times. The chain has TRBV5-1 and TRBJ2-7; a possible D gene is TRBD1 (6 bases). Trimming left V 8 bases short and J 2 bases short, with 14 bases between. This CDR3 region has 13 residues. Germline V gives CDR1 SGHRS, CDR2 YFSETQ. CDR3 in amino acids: CARTAGATYEQYF. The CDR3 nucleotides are TGCGCCAGGACGGCAGGGGCGACCTACGAGCAGTACTTC. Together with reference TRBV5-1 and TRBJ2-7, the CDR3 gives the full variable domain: KAGVTQTPRYLIKTRGQQVTLSCSPISGHRSVSWYQQTPGQGLQFLFEYFSETQRNKGNFPGRFSGRQFSNSRSEMNVSTLELGDSALYLCARTAGATYEQYFGPGTRLTVT.

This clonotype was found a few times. CDR3 sequence (DNA): TGTGCCAGCAGACGCAAGGGCTCTGGAAACACCATATATTTT. Protein: CASRRKGSGNTIYF. The V and J genes are TRBV12-3 or TRBV12-4 and TRBJ1-3; D unclear. The CDR3 is 14 residues long. Trimming shortened V by 6 bases and J by 0 bases, and 9 bases separated the two germline ends.

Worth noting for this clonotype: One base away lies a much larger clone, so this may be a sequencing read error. The CDR3 loop reads CASSQENSGRSYEQCF. CDR3 nucleotide sequence: TGCGCCAGCAGCCAAGAAAACTCAGGCCGATCCTACGAGCAGTGCTTC. The chain recombines TRBV4-1 with TRBJ2-7; D is uncertain. Germline values: CDR1 MGHRA, CDR2 YSYEKL. The CDR3 sequence is 16 residues long.

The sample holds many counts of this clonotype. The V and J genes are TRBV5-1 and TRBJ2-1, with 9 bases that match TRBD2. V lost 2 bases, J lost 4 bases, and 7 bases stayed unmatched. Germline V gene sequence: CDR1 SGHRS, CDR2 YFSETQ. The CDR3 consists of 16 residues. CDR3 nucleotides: TGCGCCAGCAGCTTTATAGCGGGGGCCCAATACAATGAGCAGTTCTTC. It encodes CASSFIAGAQYNEQFF.

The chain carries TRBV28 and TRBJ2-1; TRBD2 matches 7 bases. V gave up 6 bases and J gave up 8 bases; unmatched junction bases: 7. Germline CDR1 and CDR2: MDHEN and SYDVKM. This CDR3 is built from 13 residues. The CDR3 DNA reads TGTGCCAGCAGGGTTGGGGAGGGTGATGAGCAGTTCTTC. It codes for CASRVGEGDEQFF.

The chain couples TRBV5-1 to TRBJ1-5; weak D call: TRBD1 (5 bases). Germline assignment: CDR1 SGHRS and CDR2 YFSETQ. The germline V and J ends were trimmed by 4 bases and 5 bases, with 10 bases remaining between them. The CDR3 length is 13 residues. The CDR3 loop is CASSPDMYQPQHF. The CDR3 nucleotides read TGCGCCAGCAGCCCGGACATGTATCAGCCCCAGCATTTT.

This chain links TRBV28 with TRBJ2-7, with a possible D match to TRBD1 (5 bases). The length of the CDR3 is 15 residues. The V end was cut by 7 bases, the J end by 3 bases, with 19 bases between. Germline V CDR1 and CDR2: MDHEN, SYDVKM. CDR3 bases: TGTGCCAGCACCGAAACCCAGGCAGGGCGCTACGAGCAGTACTTC. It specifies CASTETQAGRYEQYF. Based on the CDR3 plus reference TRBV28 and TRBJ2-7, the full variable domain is DVKVTQSSRYLVKRTGEKVFLECVQDMDHENMFWYRQDPGLGLRLIYFSYDVKMKEKGDIPEGYSVSREKKERFSLILESASTNQTSMYLCASTETQAGRYEQYFGPGTRLTVT.